The subject of this entry is one T cell receptor beta chain. Method: immunoSEQ multiplex PCR; TCRdb's copy keeps in-frame clones and lacks some. The sample comprises about 120,000 clones, around 92% of which are singletons, and 0.5% to 0.7% rests with the top ten. The data derive from a study of control samples from healthy donors and cancer patients. CDR1 and CDR2 (germline): LNHDA, SQIVND (reference sequence). This CDR3 region has 14 residues. The germline V and J ends were trimmed by 3 bases and 6 bases, with 11 bases remaining between them. This sequence was found in a man aged 80 or over with head and neck cancer. Sequencing was carried out using PBMCs. V is TRBV19 and J is TRBJ2-2; D gene unclear. The CDR3 here is CASSIVPLAGELFF. As DNA, the CDR3 is TGTGCCAGTAGTATTGTACCGCTCGCCGGGGAGCTGTTTTTT.